Listed here are 17 T cell receptor beta chains from one sample, sequenced in a study of post-analysis software for immune sequencing data. Points from the study as a whole: Controls showed lower frequencies than patients for roughly 5 TRBV segments, and TRBV5-6, TRBV5-1 and TRBV20-1 were among these.

Carried by the TCR beta cDNA libraries were unique molecular identifiers. Each CDR3 protein gets one entry after TCRdb re-called the PCR reads with MiXCR. Here the sample spans approximately 180,000 distinct CDR3 sequences, over 25% being singletons. Their antigen targets remain unknown. Sequencing input: blood. These receptors were obtained from a girl between 5 and 17 years old with multiple sclerosis.

This clonotype was recorded a few times. The chain uses TRBV12-3 or TRBV12-4 and TRBJ1-2, with 7 bases lining up with TRBD1. The V segment lost 3 bases and the J segment 8 bases; nucleotides outside the gene matches: 6. The CDR3 sequence is 13 residues long. The CDR3 sequence is CASSLGTVGGYTF. The CDR3 region has the DNA TGTGCCAGCAGTTTGGGGACAGTTGGCGGCTACACCTTC.

This CDR3 reads CASRLTNTGELFF. Written as DNA, the CDR3 is TGTGCCAGTCGACTGACGAACACCGGGGAGCTGTTTTTT. The genes are TRBV6-6 and TRBJ2-2; D call uncertain. V gave up 9 bases and J gave up 0 bases, with 8 bases separating them. CDR3 size: 13 residues. Germline-derived CDR1 and CDR2 are MNHNY and SVGAGI (reference sequence).

This clonotype was counted only a few times. The rearrangement joins TRBV14 to TRBJ2-7; the D is unclear. The germline V and J ends were trimmed by 4 bases and 3 bases, with 10 bases remaining between them. The CDR3 extends over 13 amino acids. CDR1 and CDR2 from the germline V gene are SGHDN and FVKESK. The CDR3 loop is CASSRDGFYEQYF. For the CDR3, the DNA is TGTGCCAGCAGCCGAGACGGGTTCTACGAGCAGTACTTC.

The chain couples TRBV10-3 to TRBJ1-2; D uncertain. This CDR3 has 15 amino acids. The germline V and J ends were trimmed by 4 bases and 0 bases, with 12 bases remaining between them. Germline V lookup: CDR1 ENHRY, CDR2 SYGVKD. DNA for the CDR3: TGTGCCATCAGTGGGTCGGAGGCAGCTAACTATGGCTACACCTTC. Its translation: CAISGSEAANYGYTF.

This clonotype came up a few times. The J gene is TRBJ2-5, the V gene TRBV12-3 or TRBV12-4; D might be TRBD1 (5 bases). The CDR3 sequence is 13 residues long. V was shortened by 6 bases and J by 9 bases, with 17 bases between the two germline ends. CDR3 sequence (DNA): TGTGCCAGCAGGATGACAGATCCGTTGGCCCAGTACTTC. It yields the protein CASRMTDPLAQYF.

This clonotype was detected a few times. This may be a read error, as it is one base from a much larger clone. The chain is built from TRBV7-2 and TRBJ2-7; TRBD2 matches 9 bases. Per the germline V gene, CDR1 is SGHTA and CDR2 is FQGNSA. The CDR3 is made up of 19 amino acids. V shed 3 bases, J shed 4 bases, and the junction held 19 bases outside the gene matches. The CDR3 DNA is TGTGCCAGCAGCTTGCCGCTGGCGGGACGAGCGGGAGGTTCGTACGAGCAGTACTTC. Translation: CASSLPLAGRAGGSYEQYF.

For this clonotype: Being one base from a much bigger clone, this may be a read error. The chain joins TRBV28 to TRBJ2-7, with TRBD1 matching 8 bases. This CDR3 is 16 amino acids long. Unmatched junction bases numbered 13, after V lost 6 bases and J lost 3 bases. Germline values: CDR1 MDHEN, CDR2 SYDVKM. CDR3 nucleotide sequence: TGTGCCAGCAGCTCATTAGGACAGGGAGAGTTCTACGAGCAGTACGTC. Encoded protein: CASSSLGQGEFYEQYV.

The chain combines TRBV5-1 with TRBJ1-1; tentative D call: TRBD1 (6 bases). Germline CDR1 and CDR2: SGHRS and YFSETQ. This CDR3 has 11 amino acids. Trimming shortened V by 3 bases and J by 8 bases, and 8 bases separated the two germline ends. The CDR3 is CASSSGGEAFF. The CDR3, as DNA: TGCGCCAGCAGCTCGGGGGGCGAAGCTTTCTTT.

In this sample, this clonotype turned up a few times. One end of the junction varies from germline; a read error may be responsible. V is TRBV12-3 or TRBV12-4 and J is TRBJ2-1, with D maybe TRBD2 (5 bases). The CDR3 runs to 13 residues. This CDR3 reads CTSRRSRNNEQFF. The CDR3 DNA reads TGTACCAGCAGGAGGTCTAGGAACAATGAGCAGTTCTTC.

This clonotype was counted ten times or more. The rearrangement uses TRBV20-1 and TRBJ2-1, with 12 bases that match TRBD2. The ends lost 7 bases at V and 2 bases at J; junction bases unmatched: 3. The germline CDR1 and CDR2 sequences are DFQATT and SNEGSKA (reference sequence). The CDR3 is made up of 14 amino acids. The CDR3 bases are TGCAGTGGACTAGCGGGAGCCCCCTACAATGAGCAGTTCTTC. Translating it yields CSGLAGAPYNEQFF.

This clonotype has a count of ten or more. The CDR3 DNA sequence: TGCGCCAGCAGCCCAGGGTTGGAGCAGTACTTC. Its protein product is CASSPGLEQYF. The V and J genes are TRBV5-1 and TRBJ2-7; a weak D match, TRBD1 (5 bases). This CDR3 is built from 11 residues. CDR1 and CDR2 from the germline V gene are SGHRS and YFSETQ. The V end lost 4 bases, the J end lost 7 bases, and 9 bases lay between the germline ends.

This chain connects TRBV7-2 to TRBJ1-2; 9 nucleotides line up with TRBD1. The CDR3 is 15 amino acids. Unmatched junction bases numbered 10, after V lost 5 bases and J lost 6 bases. The V gene's germline CDR1 is SGHTA and CDR2 FQGNSA. In nucleotides, the CDR3 is TGTACCAGCAGCCAGGTCGACGGGACAGGGAATGGCTACACCTTC. Translation: CTSSQVDGTGNGYTF.

Many counts were recorded for this clonotype. The V call is TRBV28, the J call TRBJ2-6; no clear D. The ends were cut back, 8 bases at V and 0 bases at J, with 5 bases in the middle. The CDR3 is 13 residues long. Looked up from germline, CDR1 is MDHEN and CDR2 is SYDVKM. CDR3 region: CASGTSGANVLTF. The CDR3 DNA sequence: TGTGCCAGCGGAACCTCTGGGGCCAACGTCCTGACTTTC.

This clonotype was seen many times. This chain joins TRBV5-1 and TRBJ2-6, with TRBD1 matching over 8 bases. The CDR3 is 18 amino acids. V lost 0 bases, J lost 3 bases, and 8 bases stayed unmatched. Germline V gene lookup returns CDR1 SGHRS and CDR2 YFSETQ. Written as DNA, the CDR3 is TGCGCCAGCAGCTTGGCCGGGACAGGTTGGGATGGGGCCAACGTCCTGACTTTC. This encodes CASSLAGTGWDGANVLTF.

This clonotype was observed a handful of times. The chain combines TRBV12-3 or TRBV12-4 with TRBJ2-1; 11 bases agree with TRBD2. Unmatched junction bases numbered 5, after V lost 4 bases and J lost 6 bases. This CDR3 has 15 residues. The CDR3 here is CASSSSGGPLNEQFF. The CDR3 DNA is TGTGCCAGCAGTTCTAGCGGGGGGCCTCTCAATGAGCAGTTCTTC.

In its sample, this clonotype was seen many times. The chain carries TRBV5-1 and TRBJ2-5, with D tentatively TRBD1 (8 bases). V dropped 0 bases and J dropped 4 bases, with 16 bases sitting between them. Germline assignment: CDR1 SGHRS and CDR2 YFSETQ. The CDR3 length is 16 residues. The CDR3 loop is CASSLGPSGTGETQYF. DNA of the CDR3: TGCGCCAGCAGCTTGGGGCCCAGCGGGACAGGAGAGACCCAGTACTTC.

The chain carries TRBV7-2 and TRBJ2-1; tentative D call: TRBD2 (5 bases). Between the trimmed V and J ends, which lost 5 bases and 8 bases, there was a span of 19 bases. CDR1 is SGHTA, CDR2 FQGNSA, per germline. This CDR3 spans 15 amino acids. The CDR3 is CTSSPRAGGSYEQFF. The CDR3 nucleotides read TGTACCAGCAGCCCTCGGGCGGGTGGAAGTTATGAGCAGTTCTTC.